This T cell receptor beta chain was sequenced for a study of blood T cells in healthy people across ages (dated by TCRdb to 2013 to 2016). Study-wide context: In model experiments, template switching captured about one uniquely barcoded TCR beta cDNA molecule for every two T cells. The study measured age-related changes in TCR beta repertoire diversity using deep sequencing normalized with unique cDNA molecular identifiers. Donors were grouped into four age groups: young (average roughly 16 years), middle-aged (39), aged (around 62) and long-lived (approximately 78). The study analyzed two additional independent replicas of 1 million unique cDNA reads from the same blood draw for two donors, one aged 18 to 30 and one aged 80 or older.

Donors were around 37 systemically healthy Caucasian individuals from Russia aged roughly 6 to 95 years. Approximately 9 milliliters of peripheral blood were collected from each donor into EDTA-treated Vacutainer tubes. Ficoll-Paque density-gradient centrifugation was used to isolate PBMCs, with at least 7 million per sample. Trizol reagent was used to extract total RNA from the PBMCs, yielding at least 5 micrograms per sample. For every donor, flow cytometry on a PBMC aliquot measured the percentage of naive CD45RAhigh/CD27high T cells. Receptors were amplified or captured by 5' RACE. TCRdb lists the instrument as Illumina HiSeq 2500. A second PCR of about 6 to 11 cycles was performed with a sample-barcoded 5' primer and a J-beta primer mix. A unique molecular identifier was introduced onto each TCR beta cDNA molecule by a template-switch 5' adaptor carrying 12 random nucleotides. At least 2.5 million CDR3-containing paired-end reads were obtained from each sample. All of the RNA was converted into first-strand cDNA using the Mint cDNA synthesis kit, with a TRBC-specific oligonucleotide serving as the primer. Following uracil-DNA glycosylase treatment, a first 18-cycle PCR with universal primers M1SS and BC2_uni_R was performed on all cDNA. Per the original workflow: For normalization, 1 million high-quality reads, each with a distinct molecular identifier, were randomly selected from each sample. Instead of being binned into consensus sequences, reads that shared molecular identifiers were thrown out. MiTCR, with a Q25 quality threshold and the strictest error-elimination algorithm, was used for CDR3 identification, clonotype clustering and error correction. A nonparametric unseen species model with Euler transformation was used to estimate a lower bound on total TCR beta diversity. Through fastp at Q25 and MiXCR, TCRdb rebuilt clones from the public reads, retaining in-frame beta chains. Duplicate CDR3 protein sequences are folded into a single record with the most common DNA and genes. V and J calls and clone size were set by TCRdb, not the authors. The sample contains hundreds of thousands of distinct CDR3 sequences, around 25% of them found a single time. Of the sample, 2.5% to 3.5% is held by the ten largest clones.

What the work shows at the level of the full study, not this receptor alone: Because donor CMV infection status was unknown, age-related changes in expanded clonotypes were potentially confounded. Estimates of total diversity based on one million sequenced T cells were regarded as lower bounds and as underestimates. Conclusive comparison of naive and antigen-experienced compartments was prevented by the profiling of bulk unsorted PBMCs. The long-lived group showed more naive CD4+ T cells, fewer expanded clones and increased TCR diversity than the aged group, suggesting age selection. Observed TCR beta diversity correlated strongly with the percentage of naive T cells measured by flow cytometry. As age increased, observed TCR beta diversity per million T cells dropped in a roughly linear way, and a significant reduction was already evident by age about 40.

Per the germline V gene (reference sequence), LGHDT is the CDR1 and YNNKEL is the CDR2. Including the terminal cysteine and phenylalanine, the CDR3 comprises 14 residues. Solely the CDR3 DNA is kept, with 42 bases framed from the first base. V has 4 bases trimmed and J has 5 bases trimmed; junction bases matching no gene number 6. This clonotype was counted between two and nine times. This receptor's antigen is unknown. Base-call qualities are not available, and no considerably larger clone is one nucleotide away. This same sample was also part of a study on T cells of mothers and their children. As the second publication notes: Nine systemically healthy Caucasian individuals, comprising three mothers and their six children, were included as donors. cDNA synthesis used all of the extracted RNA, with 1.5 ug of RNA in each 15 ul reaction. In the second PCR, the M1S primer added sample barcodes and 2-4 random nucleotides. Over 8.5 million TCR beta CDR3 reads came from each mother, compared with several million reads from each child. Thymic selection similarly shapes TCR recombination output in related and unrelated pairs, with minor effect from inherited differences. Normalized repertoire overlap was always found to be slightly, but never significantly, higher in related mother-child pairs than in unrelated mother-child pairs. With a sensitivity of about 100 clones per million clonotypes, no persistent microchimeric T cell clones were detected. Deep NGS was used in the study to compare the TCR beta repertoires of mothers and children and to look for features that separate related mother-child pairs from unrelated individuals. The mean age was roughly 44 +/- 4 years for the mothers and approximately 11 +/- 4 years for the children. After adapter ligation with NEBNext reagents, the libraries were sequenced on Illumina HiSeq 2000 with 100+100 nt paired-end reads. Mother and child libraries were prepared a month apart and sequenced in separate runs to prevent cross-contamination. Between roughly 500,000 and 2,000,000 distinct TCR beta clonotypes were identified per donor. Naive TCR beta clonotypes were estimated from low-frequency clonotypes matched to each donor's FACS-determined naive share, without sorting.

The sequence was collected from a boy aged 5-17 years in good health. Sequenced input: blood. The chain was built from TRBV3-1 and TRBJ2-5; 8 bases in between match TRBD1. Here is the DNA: TGTGCCAGCAGCCGGACAGGGTTTCGGGAGACCCAGTACTTC. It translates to CASSRTGFRETQYF.